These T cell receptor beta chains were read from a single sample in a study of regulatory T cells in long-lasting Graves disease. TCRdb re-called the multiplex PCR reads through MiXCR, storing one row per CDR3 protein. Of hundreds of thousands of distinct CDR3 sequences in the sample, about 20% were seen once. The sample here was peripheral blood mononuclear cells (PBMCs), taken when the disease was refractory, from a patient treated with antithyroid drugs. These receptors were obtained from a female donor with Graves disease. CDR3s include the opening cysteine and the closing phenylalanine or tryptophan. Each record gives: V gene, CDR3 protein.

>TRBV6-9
CASSSVPNTDTQYF
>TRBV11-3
CASSLDQRLAGVESYEQYF
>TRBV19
CASSIGLAGGLYEQYF
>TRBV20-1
CSARGPGLVGSPLHF
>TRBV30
CAGGPQGINGYTF
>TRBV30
CAWSLTAGGSPLHF
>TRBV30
CAGRDSANTEAFF
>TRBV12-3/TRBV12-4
CASRGQIYGYTF
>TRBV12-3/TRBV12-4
CASISGGRVAEAFF
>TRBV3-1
CASSQEEEKLFF
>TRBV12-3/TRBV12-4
CASSLKAIAFF
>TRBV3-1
CASSRQGSANGYTF
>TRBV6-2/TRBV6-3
CASSLRGGNLETQYF
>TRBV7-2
CASSFLAVASYEQYF
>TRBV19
CASSITGTGNGYTF
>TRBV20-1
CSTSSGGLAYEQYF
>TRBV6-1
CASSLKRDDSNQPQHF
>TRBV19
CASSIERTQYF
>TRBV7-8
CASSLARVSGVGSTGYTF
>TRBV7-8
CASSLARAGNIQYF
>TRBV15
CATSSNRGGQPQHF
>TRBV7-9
CASSLPAGQLSYEQYF
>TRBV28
CASSPTRDGAYGYTF
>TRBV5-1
CASSLQGASYNSPLHF
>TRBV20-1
CSASRQGGLNEQFF
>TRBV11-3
CASSARVAGQETQYF
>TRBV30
CASTSGSRQETQYF
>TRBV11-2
CASSPITGTDFEAFF
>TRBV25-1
CASSETDTSGEQYF
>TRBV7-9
CASSFRQGSSYEQYF
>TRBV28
CASSFRSSRQETQYF
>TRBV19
CASSMASSGAFF
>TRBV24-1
CATSDFQGGRRSGANVLTF
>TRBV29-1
CSVARQSATNEKLFF
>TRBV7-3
CASGLVLGDYEQYF
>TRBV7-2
CASSPSASGAGANVLTF
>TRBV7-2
CASSLTPAGSGETQYF
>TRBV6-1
CASSRTGGTQTQYF
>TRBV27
CASSLGSQNQPQHF
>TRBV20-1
CSAREAAPPDTQYF